Included here is one T cell receptor beta chain sequence, with context. What it binds is not known. The data were obtained in a study of memory CD4+ T cells and cytomegalovirus serostatus. In the study overall: Of the healthy Belgian adults, 9 were CMV seropositive and 24 seronegative. Study-wide findings and caveats: CD4+ memory repertoires contained 67 of 164 reported CMV TCRbeta sequences.

Per germline, CDR1 MNHNS and CDR2 SASEGT. The CDR3 sequence is 13 residues long. Single viable CD3+CD4+CD8-CD45RO+ cells were sorted as the memory CD4+ T cells. Total CD4+ T cells were enriched by CD4 positive selection. Clones were read by immunoSEQ multiplex PCR, and TCRdb kept only the in-frame ones, dropping some. This sample carries some 48,000 clones, under 80% of them seen once, and the ten largest clones take more than 0.65%. The chain employs TRBV6-1 and TRBJ2-2, with 8 bases identical to TRBD2. Source material: memory CD4+ T cells from blood. The TCR was taken from an adult in good health and CMV-seronegative. DNA of the CDR3: TGTGCTTCGGCGGGAGGTCGGGCCGGGGAGCTGTTTTTT. As protein: CASAGGRAGELFF.